This T cell receptor beta chain is drawn from a study of regulatory T cells in long-lasting Graves disease. Many counts were recorded for this clonotype. The germline V gene encodes CDR1 SGHAT and CDR2 FQDESV (reference sequence). The V gene lost 5 bases and the J gene lost 13 bases, with 5 bases spanning the gap. The CDR3 is 9 residues long. With iRepertoire HTBI primers and Arm-PCR of CDR3 regions, TCR beta libraries were built. TCRdb passed the multiplex PCR reads through MiXCR, listing each CDR3 protein once. The sample consists of about 610,000 distinct CDR3 sequences, roughly a sixth of them appearing once. Time point here: newly diagnosed GD, antithyroid drugs for less than 3 months. PBMC-derived RNA was used for the TCR library. Patients met American Thyroid Association criteria for Graves' disease. The same sample was also studied in work on T cells in Graves' hyperthyroidism and ophthalmopathy. That source adds: First-round RT-PCR of the TCR CDR3 relied on the HTBI primer set.

The chain employs TRBV11-1 and TRBJ1-4, with D unresolved. Sequences were derived from peripheral blood mononuclear cells (PBMCs), sampled at new diagnosis, from a patient treated with antithyroid drugs. The sequence was obtained from a young man with Graves disease. CDR3 in DNA: TGTGCCAGCAGCCCAGGACTGTTTTTT. Amino acids: CASSPGLFF. Using reference TRBV11-1 and TRBJ1-4 for the parts outside the CDR3, the full variable domain is EAEVAQSPRYKITEKSQAVAFWCDPISGHATLYWYRQILGQGPELLVQFQDESVVDDSQLPKDRFSAERLKGVDSTLKIQPAELGDSAMYLCASSPGLFFGSGTQLSVL.